This TCR beta chain was sequenced in a study of T-cell reconstitution after alpha-beta-depleted transplantation in children. Whole-study results and caveats: High day-60 TCRbeta diversity in some patients came from surviving recipient T cells and thymic progenitors. By one year post-transplant, T-cell counts and diversity largely arose from T cells that were newly produced.

This clonotype was seen more than once but under ten times. Its target is unknown. Preparation of the TCRbeta library used unique molecular identifiers. Each CDR3 protein is one row after TCRdb ran MiXCR on the PCR reads. The table lists about a million distinct CDR3 sequences, about 26% of them singletons. This receptor was identified in a boy under two years old who had a stem cell transplant for SCID, so the T cells may come from the graft donor. The sample consisted of PBMCs, mostly from graft donor cells, taken 360 days after TCRalphabeta/CD19-depleted stem cell transplant.

CDR3 loop: CASSVEGGPEETQYF. CDR3 coding DNA: TGTGCCAGCAGCGTAGAAGGGGGGCCAGAAGAGACCCAGTACTTC. The chain recombines TRBV9 with TRBJ2-5, with D perhaps matching TRBD1 or TRBD2 (6 bases each). The CDR3 loop spans 15 amino acids. In germline, CDR1 is SGDLS, CDR2 YYNGEE. V was cut by 0 bases and J by 3 bases, with 12 bases left in between.